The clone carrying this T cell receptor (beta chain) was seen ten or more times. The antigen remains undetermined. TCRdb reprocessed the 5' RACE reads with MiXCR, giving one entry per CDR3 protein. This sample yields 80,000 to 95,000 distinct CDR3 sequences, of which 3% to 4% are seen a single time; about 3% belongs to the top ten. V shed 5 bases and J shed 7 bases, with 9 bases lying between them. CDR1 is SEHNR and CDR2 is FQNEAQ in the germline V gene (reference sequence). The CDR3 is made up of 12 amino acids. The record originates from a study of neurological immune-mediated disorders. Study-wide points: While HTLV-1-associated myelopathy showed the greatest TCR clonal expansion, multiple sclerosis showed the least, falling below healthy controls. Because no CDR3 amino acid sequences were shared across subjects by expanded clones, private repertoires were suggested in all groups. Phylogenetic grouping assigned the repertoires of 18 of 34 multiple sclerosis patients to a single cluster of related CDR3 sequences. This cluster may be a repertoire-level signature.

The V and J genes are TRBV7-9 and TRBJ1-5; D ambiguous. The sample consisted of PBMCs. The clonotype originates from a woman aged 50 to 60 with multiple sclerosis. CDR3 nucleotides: TGTGCCAGCAGCAATTCCGACCAGCCCCAGCATTTT. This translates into CASSNSDQPQHF.